Reported below is one TCR beta chain. Its matching antigen is unknown. Sequenced by immunoSEQ multiplex PCR; TCRdb stores in-frame clones only, minus some. The sample includes 110,000 to 150,000 clones, less than 95% of them seen just once. The data belong to a study of cytomegalovirus exposure and HLA in healthy donors. For the study at large: The 120 or so validation repertoires used a platform that matched the one used for the roughly 700 first-cohort repertoires, as a later analysis reported. The study, taken as a whole, reports: According to the study, 160 or so TCR beta chains were cytomegalovirus-associated. The tendency of first-cohort TCR clusters to co-occur in the 120 validation repertoires was the finding of a later analysis. Reports indicated that the classifier achieved high specificity and sensitivity in diagnosing cytomegalovirus status.

Material: PBMCs. The TCR comes from a man younger than 35 in good health and CMV-seropositive.

CDR3 in DNA: TGTGCCAGCAAAAAAGCGGGATCTGCGAATGCGAACGAGCAGTTCTTC. Its protein is CASKKAGSANANEQFF. The chain links TRBV28 to TRBJ2-1; TRBD2 aligns across 7 bases. This CDR3 region has 16 residues. The germline V gene has CDR1 MDHEN and CDR2 SYDVKM. J gave up 10 bases and V 7 bases, and 19 bases lay outside the gene matches.